The rows below give T cell receptor beta chains drawn from one sample of a study of CD8 T cells in Susac syndrome. TCRdb used MiXCR to reprocess the immunoSEQ multiplex PCR reads, holding one entry per CDR3 protein. The sample has about 120,000 distinct CDR3 sequences, approximately 94% seen once; the top ten hold 0.095% to 0.15%. The sample was CD4+ T cells from PBMCs. The receptors come from a human donor with multiple sclerosis. Both conserved end residues are part of each CDR3. A D gene is named only where the DNA matches it firmly. Some rows mark clone size as missing; the rest say once, few, many or name a class of expanded clone.

>TRBJ2-7|.|.|TRBV9
CASSAGTSNSYEQYF
TGTGCCAGCAGCGCTGGGACGTCTAACTCCTACGAGCAGTACTTC
>TRBJ2-3|.|TRBD2|TRBV5-1
CASSWGLAGGNTQYF
TGCGCCAGCAGCTGGGGCCTAGCGGGAGGGAATACGCAGTATTTT
>TRBJ1-1|.|.|TRBV12-3/TRBV12-4
CASSWINTEAFF
TGTGCCAGCAGTTGGATAAACACTGAAGCTTTCTTT
>TRBJ2-7|few|.|TRBV4-3
CASSQEAGVEQYF
TGCGCCAGCAGCCAAGAAGCAGGGGTCGAGCAGTACTTC
>TRBJ1-1|.|.|TRBV3-1
CASSSRRGNTEAFF
TGTGCCAGCAGCTCAAGACGGGGGAACACTGAAGCTTTCTTT
>TRBJ2-3|.|.|TRBV30
CAWSVGRDTQYF
TGTGCCTGGAGTGTGGGTAGGGATACGCAGTATTTT
>TRBJ2-7|.|.|TRBV7-7
CASSLSASHEQYF
TGTGCTAGCAGCTTAAGCGCTAGCCACGAGCAGTACTTC
>TRBJ1-5|.|TRBD1|TRBV30
CAWSDRGVQPQHF
TGTGCCTGGAGTGACAGGGGGGTTCAGCCCCAGCATTTT
>TRBJ2-5|.|.|TRBV6-6
CASSYSDTPLQETQYF
TGTGCCAGCAGTTACTCAGACACCCCGTTGCAAGAGACCCAGTACTTC
>TRBJ1-1|.|.|TRBV12-3/TRBV12-4
CASSLWANTEAFF
TGTGCCAGCAGTTTATGGGCGAACACTGAAGCTTTCTTT
>TRBJ1-2|.|.|TRBV30
CAWSVPGEIFYGYTF
TGTGCCTGGAGTGTACCGGGAGAGATCTTCTATGGCTACACCTTC
>TRBJ2-6|once|.|TRBV5-6
CASSMTGANVLTF
TGTGCCAGCAGTATGACTGGGGCCAACGTCCTGACTTTC
>TRBJ2-5|.|TRBD2|TRBV19
CASSLGLSGGPGGGRQYF
TGTGCCAGTAGTCTCGGACTTAGCGGGGGGCCCGGAGGGGGACGGCAGTACTTC
>TRBJ2-7|once|TRBD2|TRBV29-1
CSVTSGIPQSSYEQYF
TGCAGCGTGACTAGCGGTATTCCCCAGAGCTCCTACGAGCAGTACTTC
>TRBJ2-1|.|TRBD2|TRBV5-1
CASSLGSGSGYNEQFF
TGCGCCAGCAGCTTGGGTAGCGGGAGTGGGTACAATGAGCAGTTCTTC
>TRBJ2-7|.|TRBD1|TRBV6-2/TRBV6-3
CASSLDREHEQYF
TGTGCCAGCAGTTTGGACAGGGAACACGAGCAGTACTTC
>TRBJ1-1|.|TRBD1|TRBV29-1
CSAGQAVNTEAFF
TGCAGCGCCGGACAGGCTGTCAACACTGAAGCTTTCTTT
>TRBJ1-1|.|.|TRBV20-1
CSAREPGMNTEAFF
TGCAGTGCTAGAGAGCCCGGGATGAACACTGAAGCTTTCTTT
>TRBJ2-5|.|.|TRBV5-1
CASSRTGGQQETQYF
TGCGCCAGCAGCCGGACGGGGGGCCAACAAGAGACCCAGTACTTC
>TRBJ2-7|.|.|TRBV7-9
CASSLASSRGHEQYF
TGTGCCAGCAGCTTAGCTTCTAGCAGGGGCCACGAGCAGTACTTC
>TRBJ2-2|.|TRBD1|TRBV5-1
CASSLSQGADTGELFF
TGCGCCAGCAGCTTATCACAGGGGGCAGACACCGGGGAGCTGTTTTTT
>TRBJ2-7|.|.|TRBV5-1
CASNPSEGVEQYF
TGCGCCAGCAACCCTAGTGAGGGGGTTGAGCAGTACTTC
>TRBJ2-2|.|.|TRBV5-4
CASSLTGHTGELFF
TGTGCCAGCAGCTTGACAGGGCACACCGGGGAGCTGTTTTTT
>TRBJ1-1|.|.|TRBV23-1
CASSQNLPPRGFEAFF
TGCGCCAGCAGTCAAAATCTCCCCCCGAGAGGGTTTGAAGCTTTCTTT
>TRBJ2-6|.|TRBD1|TRBV5-4
CASSLGGQGILGANVLTF
TGTGCCAGCAGCTTAGGAGGACAGGGGATACTCGGGGCCAACGTCCTGACTTTC
>TRBJ2-4|.|.|TRBV7-2
CASSYQTLNIQYF
TGTGCCAGCAGCTACCAGACTTTAAACATTCAGTACTTC
>TRBJ1-1|.|TRBD1|TRBV9
CASSVRTGGPEAFF
TGTGCCAGCAGCGTAAGGACAGGGGGTCCTGAAGCTTTCTTT
>TRBJ2-7|.|.|TRBV6-6
CASSYSSSYEQYF
TGTGCCAGCAGTTACTCCAGCTCCTACGAGCAGTACTTC
>TRBJ1-1|.|.|TRBV30
CAWTMDSNTEAFF
TGTGCCTGGACCATGGACAGTAACACTGAAGCTTTCTTT
>TRBJ1-1|.|.|TRBV27
CASSLPDRNTEAFF
TGTGCCAGCAGTCTCCCCGATAGGAACACTGAAGCTTTCTTT
>TRBJ2-1|once|.|TRBV28
CASSQPVENEQFF
TGTGCCAGCAGCCAGCCCGTAGAGAATGAGCAGTTCTTC
>TRBJ1-1|once|TRBD1|TRBV4-2
CASSQWMTGTGGTEAFF
TGTGCCAGCAGCCAATGGATGACCGGGACAGGTGGCACTGAAGCTTTCTTT
>TRBJ2-7|.|.|TRBV2
CASLSSGITFHEQYF
TGTGCCAGCCTAAGTTCAGGGATAACTTTCCACGAGCAGTACTTC
>TRBJ2-3|.|TRBD1|TRBV6-1
CASRQGPGQVTDTQYF
TGTGCCAGCAGACAGGGTCCGGGACAGGTCACAGATACGCAGTATTTT
>TRBJ1-1|.|.|TRBV19
CASSNGLRNTEAFF
TGTGCCAGTAGTAATGGGTTACGGAACACTGAAGCTTTCTTT
>TRBJ1-2|.|.|TRBV4-2
CASSQDRGTNYGYTF
TGTGCCAGCAGCCAAGATCGAGGGACTAACTATGGCTACACCTTC
>TRBJ1-3|.|.|TRBV7-2
CALRGSGNTIYF
TGTGCCCTTAGGGGTTCTGGAAACACCATATATTTT
>TRBJ1-1|once|.|TRBV30
CAWIAGLDTEAFF
TGTGCCTGGATAGCAGGGTTGGACACTGAAGCTTTCTTT
>TRBJ2-7|.|.|TRBV20-1
CSATWVYEQYF
TGCAGTGCAACTTGGGTTTACGAGCAGTACTTC
>TRBJ1-1|.|.|TRBV3-1
CASSQGTPNTEAFF
TGTGCCAGCAGCCAAGGGACACCGAACACTGAAGCTTTCTTT
>TRBJ1-5|.|.|TRBV20-1
CSARRVNQPQHF
TGCAGTGCTAGGAGGGTCAATCAGCCCCAGCATTTT
>TRBJ1-1|.|.|TRBV29-1
CSVQGAGMGTEAFF
TGCAGCGTCCAAGGGGCGGGAATGGGCACTGAAGCTTTCTTT
>TRBJ2-2|.|TRBD2|TRBV6-5
CASSYSFGGENTGELFF
TGTGCCAGCAGTTACTCTTTCGGGGGGGAGAACACCGGGGAGCTGTTTTTT
>TRBJ2-2|.|.|TRBV6-1
CASGRGRTGGTGELFF
TGTGCCAGTGGGCGGGGACGGACAGGAGGTACCGGGGAGCTGTTTTTT
>TRBJ2-5|.|TRBD1|TRBV12-3/TRBV12-4
CASSDRGRETQYF
TGTGCCAGCAGTGACAGGGGGCGGGAGACCCAGTACTTC
>TRBJ1-2|.|.|TRBV9
CASSVVGGIYGYTF
TGTGCCAGCAGCGTAGTAGGAGGAATCTATGGCTACACCTTC
>TRBJ2-5|.|.|TRBV30
CAWSGQETQYF
TGTGCCTGGAGTGGACAAGAGACCCAGTACTTC
>TRBJ1-2|.|TRBD1|TRBV30
CAWSTGQGGYGYTF
TGTGCCTGGAGTACAGGACAGGGGGGTTATGGCTACACCTTC